This TCR beta chain appears in the sequencing data of a study of CD8 T cells in ankylosing spondylitis (dated by TCRdb to 2017 to 2019). Broadly, across the study: T cell receptor beta repertoires were profiled in healthy donors and ankylosing spondylitis patients so that disease-linked TCR variants could be found. Peripheral blood was sampled, and synovial fluid was also collected from ankylosing spondylitis patients. The whole study cohort included about a hundred healthy donors and 25 ankylosing spondylitis patients.

What the research found in general, with its limitations: A CD8+ phenotype was shown by the disease-linked clones, which were found at relatively low frequencies in peripheral blood. The disease-linked clones were reported as significantly enriched in matched synovial fluid samples from ankylosing spondylitis patients. Some motif variants had previously been reported in the synovial fluid and blood of reactive arthritis patients, which suggests shared mechanisms of disease initiation. Blood from ankylosing spondylitis patients appeared to be characterized by a TCR beta motif made up of under ten highly homologous amino acid variants.

TCRdb names Illumina HiSeq 2500 as the instrument used. Quantitative 5'-RACE with molecular barcodes was used to prepare TCR beta libraries. The study's processing was this. To identify disease-linked TCR variants, a new computational method was used, one built on a probabilistic model of VDJ rearrangement. TCRdb itself trimmed the public reads at Q25 with fastp, ran MiXCR and retained productive beta chains. One record per CDR3 amino acid sequence lists the most common genes and DNA. The V and J calls come from TCRdb's annotation, not from the publication. Recorded for this sample are about 540,000 distinct CDR3 sequences; more than 9.5% of them occurred a single time. Under 7.5% of the sample goes to the ten largest clones. Regarding this clonotype: The target of this receptor is not known. Base-call qualities are not available, and no considerably larger clone is one nucleotide away.

There are 14 amino acids in the CDR3, from cysteine to phenylalanine inclusive. Kept here is only the CDR3 DNA, which spans 42 bases and is read in frame from base 1. V loses 1 base of germline sequence and J loses 6 bases, and the interval between the two ends is 14 bases. Via the germline V gene, CDR1 is SGHDT and CDR2 YYEEEE. Sequencing was performed on blood, either unsorted or a sorted T cell fraction (not recorded which). The origin of this receptor is a male donor with ankylosing spondylitis. Rearrangement joined TRBV5-6 to TRBJ2-7; the D region may be TRBD1 or TRBD2, each matching 6 bases equally. The CDR3: CASSLRGALSEQYF. In nucleotide form, the sequence is TGTGCCAGCAGCTTGAGGGGGGCCCTGTCCGAGCAGTACTTC.